This TCR beta chain originates from a study of T-cell reconstitution after alpha-beta-depleted transplantation in children. General observations from the study: Several hundred graft clones that had expanded were reportedly the source of alpha-beta T cells about two months after transplant.

With regard to this clonotype: Its antigen is as yet unknown.

The V and J ends lost 5 bases and 4 bases, in that order; junction bases with no gene match: 11. This CDR3 region has 16 residues. Unique molecular identifiers were used to barcode this TCRbeta library. TCRdb analysed the PCR reads with MiXCR anew, one entry per CDR3 protein. The sample consists of 90,000 to 150,000 distinct CDR3 sequences, 23% of them appearing once. This clonotype was sampled from a male patient aged 2 to 10 who had a stem cell transplant for chronic granulomatous disease, so the T cells may come from the graft donor. Here the sequenced sample was PBMCs, mostly from graft donor cells, taken 180 days after TCRalphabeta/CD19-depleted stem cell transplant. The V call is TRBV12-3 or TRBV12-4, the J call TRBJ1-2; 9 bases fit TRBD1. The CDR3 loop reads CASSHLDRGILYGYTF. The CDR3 bases are TGTGCCAGCAGTCATTTAGACAGGGGGATACTCTATGGCTACACCTTC.